This is a list of T cell receptor beta chains from one sample in a study of cytomegalovirus exposure and HLA in healthy donors. The repertoire was sequenced with immunoSEQ multiplex PCR; TCRdb's copy has only in-frame clones and lacks some. The table lists 120,000 or so clones, around three quarters of them singletons. The specimen sequenced was PBMCs. The receptors originated from a female donor in good health and CMV-seronegative. The CDR3 runs from the conserved cysteine through the conserved F or W. The D gene is left open where the match is weak. Expanded clones are given a class, and other clones once, few, many or no size at all.

j_call clone_size d_call v_call cdr3_aa cdr3_nt
TRBJ2-7 - TRBD1 TRBV11-2 CASSLAGQGPYEQYF TGTGCCAGCAGCTTAGCGGGACAGGGGCCCTACGAGCAGTACTTC
TRBJ2-7 - TRBD2 TRBV11-2 CASSPGLTYEQYF TGTGCCAGCAGCCCGGGACTAACCTACGAGCAGTACTTC
TRBJ2-1 - - TRBV7-7 CASSLDAGYNEQFF TGTGCCAGCAGCTTAGATGCAGGGTACAATGAGCAGTTCTTC
TRBJ1-2 - TRBD1 TRBV7-2 CASSLTKDRGYGYTF TGTGCCAGCAGCTTAACCAAAGACAGGGGCTATGGCTACACCTTC
TRBJ2-7 - TRBD2 TRBV7-9 CASSLASGGYEQYF TGTGCCAGCAGCTTAGCTAGCGGGGGTTACGAGCAGTACTTC
TRBJ1-1 - - TRBV18 CASSPPSGALNTEAFF TGTGCCAGCTCACCACCGTCAGGGGCCCTGAACACTGAAGCTTTCTTT
TRBJ2-2 - TRBD1 TRBV5-6 CASSFLDRGLTGELFF TGTGCCAGCAGCTTCCTCGACAGGGGGCTGACCGGGGAGCTGTTTTTT
TRBJ2-5 - - TRBV7-6 CASSLGGEATQYF TGTGCCAGCAGCTTAGGAGGGGAGGCGACCCAGTACTTC
TRBJ2-1 - - TRBV1 CTSSQDLKDSGRAVYNEQFF TGCACCAGCAGCCAAGATTTGAAAGACAGCGGGAGGGCCGTCTACAATGAGCAGTTCTTC
TRBJ2-3 few - TRBV5-1 CASSQQGWSPDTQYF TGCGCCAGCAGCCAACAGGGTTGGTCTCCAGATACGCAGTATTTT
TRBJ1-4 - - TRBV18 CASSPGQGANEKLFF TGTGCCAGCTCACCCGGGCAGGGCGCTAATGAAAAACTGTTTTTT
TRBJ1-1 - - TRBV2 CASRVQGISEAFF TGTGCCAGCAGAGTTCAGGGGATCTCTGAAGCTTTCTTT
TRBJ1-1 few TRBD1 TRBV28 CACQGELYTEAFF TGTGCCTGTCAGGGGGAGCTCTACACTGAAGCTTTCTTT
TRBJ1-1 once - TRBV30 CAWSLLVNTEAFF TGTGCCTGGAGTTTGCTAGTGAACACTGAAGCTTTCTTT